One and the same sample provided the 30 T cell receptor beta chains below, sequenced in a study of response to subunit inactivated influenza vaccine. TCRdb reanalysed the RT-PCR reads using MiXCR and keeps one entry per CDR3 protein. The sample carries a few hundred thousand distinct CDR3 sequences, approximately 7.8% recorded once. The material was PBMCs from blood, obtained less than 30 months after vaccination. Receptors originate from a man in his fifties or sixties who received an inactivated influenza vaccine.

This clonotype showed up many times. This chain uses TRBV29-1 with TRBJ2-1; possibly TRBD1 for D (5 bases). Germline assignment: CDR1 SQVTM and CDR2 ANQGSEA. CDR3 length: 15 amino acids. Trimming pared 3 bases from V and 3 bases from J, leaving 15 bases between. This CDR3 reads CSVEGLQPFYNEQFF. CDR3 coding DNA: TGCAGCGTTGAGGGGCTTCAACCTTTCTACAATGAGCAGTTCTTC.

This clonotype was observed many times. The chain employs TRBV3-1 and TRBJ2-1; TRBD2 is a possible D gene (6 bases). Germline CDR1 is LGHDT and CDR2 is YNNKEL (reference sequence). This CDR3 is built from 12 residues. V shed 4 bases and J shed 13 bases, with 14 bases lying between them. CDR3 coding DNA: TGTGCCAGCAGCCCATCTAGCGCGCCTCAGTTCTTC. Its translation is CASSPSSAPQFF.

This clonotype turned up a few times. The chain carries TRBV5-1 and TRBJ2-7, with D maybe TRBD1 (6 bases). The CDR3 consists of 14 residues. Germline V gene data show CDR1 as SGHRS and CDR2 as YFSETQ. V lost 1 base and J 7 bases, leaving 15 bases between the germline ends. CDR3 sequence: CASSLPTGGLEQYF. The CDR3 DNA reads as TGCGCCAGCAGCTTGCCGACAGGCGGTTTGGAGCAGTACTTC. Using reference TRBV5-1 and TRBJ2-7 for the parts outside the CDR3, the full variable domain is KAGVTQTPRYLIKTRGQQVTLSCSPISGHRSVSWYQQTPGQGLQFLFEYFSETQRNKGNFPGRFSGRQFSNSRSEMNVSTLELGDSALYLCASSLPTGGLEQYFGPGTRLTVT.

Many counts were recorded for this clonotype. The chain recombines TRBV5-5 with TRBJ2-7, with TRBD2 matching over 12 bases. Germline V gene lookup returns CDR1 SGHKS and CDR2 YYEKEE (reference sequence). V shed 4 bases and J 0 bases; nucleotides not matched to a gene: 8. This CDR3 contains 17 residues. This CDR3 is CASSKNMGLAGSYEQYF. The CDR3 DNA sequence: TGTGCCAGCAGCAAGAACATGGGACTAGCGGGCTCCTACGAGCAGTACTTC.

This clonotype showed up just a few times. The rearrangement joins TRBV6-1 to TRBJ2-5; 8 positions agree with TRBD1. The CDR3 is 14 amino acids. V lost 2 bases to trimming and J lost 1 base; unmatched junction nucleotides: 0. Germline V gene sequence: CDR1 MNHNS, CDR2 SASEGT. The CDR3 protein is CASSETGGQETQYF. DNA for the CDR3: TGTGCCAGCAGTGAAACAGGGGGCCAAGAGACCCAGTACTTC.

This rearrangement joins TRBV27 to TRBJ2-7; tentative D call: TRBD1 (6 bases). V was trimmed by 11 bases and J by 4 bases, leaving 21 bases between them. Germline CDR1 MNHEY, CDR2 SMNVEV (reference sequence). The CDR3 extends over 14 amino acids. The CDR3: CASQRVGTQYEQYF. The CDR3 DNA follows: TGTGCCTCCCAAAGGGTAGGGACACAATACGAGCAGTACTTC.

V is TRBV4-3 and J is TRBJ1-1; D gene unclear. CDR3 length: 15 amino acids. The germline V and J ends were trimmed by 1 base and 0 bases, with 9 bases remaining between them. Germline CDR1 reads LGHNA; CDR2 reads YSLEER. The CDR3 spells CASSQGLRLNTEAFF. The CDR3 bases are TGCGCCAGCAGCCAAGGTTTGAGGCTGAACACTGAAGCTTTCTTT.

On this clonotype itself: It may be a read error: a sequence one base away is much more abundant. The chain is built from TRBV4-3 and TRBJ2-2; possibly TRBD2 for D (5 bases). Germline CDR1 is LGHNA and CDR2 is YSLEER. This CDR3 is 17 amino acids long. The CDR3 spells CASSPRAGPGNTGELVF. In DNA, the CDR3 is TGCGCCAGCAGCCCCCGCGCAGGCCCTGGGAACACCGGGGAGCTGGTTTTT.

This clonotype has just a few counts. The CDR3, as DNA: TGCAGTGCTAGTGAACTGTCCTACGAGCAGTACTTC. Amino acids: CSASELSYEQYF. This chain connects TRBV20-1 to TRBJ2-7; unclear D gene. V was clipped by 3 bases and J by 1 base, with 7 bases between them. Looked up from germline, CDR1 is DFQATT and CDR2 is SNEGSKA (reference sequence). This CDR3 is 12 amino acids long.

This clonotype showed up just a few times. This chain connects TRBV12-3 or TRBV12-4 to TRBJ2-7; D ambiguous. Trimming left V 4 bases short and J 2 bases short, with 9 bases between. The CDR3 spans 13 residues. Here the CDR3 reads CASSSDGPYEQYF. CDR3 coding DNA: TGTGCCAGCAGTTCAGACGGCCCCTACGAGCAGTACTTC.

This clonotype was picked up many times. This rearrangement joins TRBV7-2 to TRBJ2-1; D possibly corresponds to TRBD2 (5 bases). Germline CDR1 reads SGHTA; CDR2 reads FQGNSA. The CDR3 is made up of 17 amino acids. V was cut by 4 bases and J by 6 bases, with 22 bases left in between. The CDR3 DNA reads as TGTGCCAGCAGCTCGAGGGAAGGAGCGACGTTGCGCAATGAGCAGTTCTTC. Its translation is CASSSREGATLRNEQFF. Looking up the rest from reference TRBV7-2 and TRBJ2-1 gives the full variable domain: GAGVSQSPSNKVTEKGKDVELRCDPISGHTALYWYRQSLGQGLEFLIYFQGNSAPDKSGLPSDRFSAERTGGSVSTLTIQRTQQEDSAVYLCASSSREGATLRNEQFFGPGTRLTVL.

The table lists this clonotype with many counts. This chain joins TRBV29-1 and TRBJ1-5; D may be TRBD1 (6 bases). The CDR3 is 14 residues long. Germline CDR1 is SQVTM and CDR2 is ANQGSEA. V was trimmed by 5 bases and J by 7 bases, leaving 18 bases between them. The CDR3, as DNA: TGCAGCGTTTGGGCAGGGGATTCGGGGCAGCCCCAGCATTTT. This gives the protein CSVWAGDSGQPQHF.

This clonotype has more than one count but fewer than ten. The rearrangement joins TRBV3-1 to TRBJ1-3; 7 nucleotides line up with TRBD1. J gave up 0 bases and V 1 base, and 9 bases lay outside the gene matches. This CDR3 region has 18 residues. Germline lookup yields CDR1 LGHDT and CDR2 YNNKEL (reference sequence). The CDR3 is CASSQGGTVLSSGNTIYF. Here the CDR3 DNA reads TGTGCCAGCAGCCAAGGTGGGACAGTCCTTTCCTCTGGAAACACCATATATTTT.

A few counts support this clonotype. J is TRBJ2-1 and V is TRBV10-3; D unresolved. V was shortened by 6 bases and J by 13 bases, with 22 bases between the two germline ends. CDR3 length: 14 amino acids. Germline V gene sequence: CDR1 ENHRY, CDR2 SYGVKD. CDR3 sequence: CAIRASGQDLFQFF. CDR3 sequence (DNA): TGTGCCATCAGGGCTTCCGGCCAAGACTTATTTCAGTTCTTC.

V usage is TRBV12-3 or TRBV12-4 and J usage is TRBJ2-7; possibly TRBD1 for D (7 bases). This CDR3 has 14 amino acids. V was clipped by 3 bases and J by 2 bases, with 11 bases between them. The CDR3 DNA sequence: TGTGCCAGCAGTTTTGCAGGGGGGCCCTACGAGCAGTACTTC. Translated: CASSFAGGPYEQYF.

V gene TRBV7-9 combines with J gene TRBJ2-3; 14 bases align to TRBD2. Per the germline V gene, CDR1 is SEHNR and CDR2 is FQNEAQ (reference sequence). CDR3 size: 17 residues. V dropped 5 bases and J dropped 2; count of bases not matched to a gene: 6. CDR3 residues: CASSRPTSGRVTDTQYF. CDR3 coding DNA: TGTGCCAGCAGCCGCCCGACTAGCGGGAGGGTCACAGATACGCAGTATTTT.

The table lists this clonotype with many counts. V and J are TRBV5-1 and TRBJ1-1; no definite D call. Trimming pared 7 bases from V and 0 bases from J, leaving 4 bases between. The CDR3 covers 11 residues. The germline V gene encodes CDR1 SGHRS and CDR2 YFSETQ. CDR3 sequence reads: CASRMNTEAFF. CDR3 nucleotide sequence: TGCGCCAGCCGCATGAACACTGAAGCTTTCTTT.

There are many counts of this clonotype. The chain is built from TRBV7-8 and TRBJ2-1; no definite D call. Germline-derived CDR1 and CDR2 are SGHVS and FQNEAQ. The CDR3 covers 13 residues. Trimming took off 2 bases at V and 6 bases at J, with 8 bases between the two ends. The CDR3 is CASSLNPLNEQFF. The CDR3 nucleotides are TGTGCCAGCAGCTTAAACCCCCTCAATGAGCAGTTCTTC. The full variable domain, its missing parts supplied by reference TRBV7-8 and TRBJ2-1, is GAGVSQSPRYKVAKRGQDVALRCDPISGHVSLFWYQQALGQGPEFLTYFQNEAQLDKSGLPSDRFFAERPEGSVSTLKIQRTQQEDSAVYLCASSLNPLNEQFFGPGTRLTVL.

The sample holds many counts of this clonotype. The J gene is TRBJ2-3, the V gene TRBV9, with D uncertain. Trimming cost V 0 bases and J 0 bases, with 8 bases left between them. This CDR3 has 15 amino acids. CDR1 and CDR2 from the germline V gene are SGDLS and YYNGEE. For the CDR3, the DNA is TGTGCCAGCAGCGTAGTAGCCGGTAGCACAGATACGCAGTATTTT. It yields the protein CASSVVAGSTDTQYF.

This clonotype was seen at least ten times. The rearrangement uses TRBV24-1 and TRBJ2-1; D possibly uses TRBD1 or TRBD2 (5 bases each). The CDR3 runs to 17 residues. Germline CDR1 KGHDR, CDR2 SFDVKD. V lost 2 bases to trimming and J lost 8 bases, with 21 bases between them. CDR3 nucleotides: TGTGCCACCAGTGATTCGTCCGGGACCATAAACGAGGATGAGCAGTTCTTC. It translates to CATSDSSGTINEDEQFF.

The sample holds a few counts of this clonotype. The chain has TRBV6-1 and TRBJ1-4, with 9 nucleotides matching TRBD1. This CDR3 is built from 14 residues. V shed 6 bases and J 8 bases; nucleotides not matched to a gene: 7. The germline V gene encodes CDR1 MNHNS and CDR2 SASEGT. CDR3 residues: CASRPTGGREKLFF. The CDR3 nucleotides read TGTGCCAGCAGACCCACAGGGGGCCGCGAAAAACTGTTTTTT.

The CDR3 loop is CASSQGVSPTSTDTQYF. CDR3 coding DNA: TGCGCCAGCAGCCAAGGGGTCTCACCCACTAGCACAGATACGCAGTATTTT. The chain joins TRBV4-3 to TRBJ2-3, with unresolved D. This CDR3 spans 17 amino acids. Per the germline V gene, CDR1 is LGHNA and CDR2 is YSLEER. V was trimmed by 1 base and J by 0 bases, leaving 14 bases between them.

This clonotype occurred a few times. The gene calls are TRBV20-1 and TRBJ2-1; 9 bases agree with TRBD2. The CDR3 contains 16 residues. The germline gives CDR1 DFQATT, CDR2 SNEGSKA (reference sequence). With 1 base clipped from V and 3 bases from J, the junction kept 7 bases outside the gene matches. The CDR3 protein is CSARAATSGDYNEQFF. The CDR3 coding sequence is TGCAGTGCTAGAGCCGCGACTAGCGGAGACTACAATGAGCAGTTCTTC.

This clonotype was counted between two and nine times. In DNA, the CDR3 is TGTGCCAGCAGTTACTCGACAGGGGGCGAGAATGAGCAGTTCTTC. Translated: CASSYSTGGENEQFF. The chain links TRBV6-5 to TRBJ2-1, with 10 bases fitting TRBD1. The CDR3 runs 15 residues. Germline CDR1 is MNHEY and CDR2 is SVGAGI. V dropped 0 bases and J dropped 7; count of bases not matched to a gene: 3.

This chain uses TRBV10-3 with TRBJ2-1; 10 bases fit TRBD2. After removal of 7 bases from V and 8 bases from J, the junction contained 8 bases not matched to a gene. CDR1 ENHRY and CDR2 SYGVKD come from the germline V gene. There are 14 residues in the CDR3. CDR3 sequence reads: CAIKGRLAGDEQFF. DNA of the CDR3: TGTGCCATCAAGGGGAGGCTAGCGGGAGATGAGCAGTTCTTC.

This rearrangement joins TRBV20-1 to TRBJ1-1; D not certain. Germline V gives CDR1 DFQATT, CDR2 SNEGSKA (reference sequence). Trimming pared 6 bases from V and 6 bases from J, leaving 14 bases between. The CDR3 runs 12 residues. DNA of the CDR3: TGCAGTGCCAAGGGCCACGTGCCTGAAGCTTTCTTT. Its translation: CSAKGHVPEAFF.

This clonotype was seen repeatedly, ten times or more. This rearrangement joins TRBV11-2 to TRBJ1-6; D perhaps matches TRBD1 (5 bases). The germline V gene encodes CDR1 SGHAT and CDR2 FQNNGV. The CDR3 loop spans 18 amino acids. Trimming cost V 2 bases and J 4 bases, with 18 bases left between them. The chain's CDR3 is CASSLRPLFDSYNSPLHF. The CDR3 coding sequence is TGTGCCAGCAGCTTAAGGCCTCTTTTTGACAGTTATAATTCACCCCTCCACTTT. Together with reference TRBV11-2 and TRBJ1-6, the CDR3 gives the full variable domain: EAGVAQSPRYKIIEKRQSVAFWCNPISGHATLYWYQQILGQGPKLLIQFQNNGVVDDSQLPKDRFSAERLKGVDSTLKIQPAKLEDSAVYLCASSLRPLFDSYNSPLHFGNGTRLTVT.

In this sample, this clonotype turned up a few times. The gene calls are TRBV30 and TRBJ2-7, with TRBD1 matching over 7 bases. V shed 3 bases, J shed 0 bases, and the junction held 8 bases outside the gene matches. Germline CDR1 GTSNPN, CDR2 SVGIG (reference sequence). This CDR3 is 15 amino acids long. In DNA form, the CDR3 reads TGTGCCTGGAGAGCCGGGACAGCCAGCTCCTACGAGCAGTACTTC. This gives the protein CAWRAGTASSYEQYF.

This clonotype was recorded a few times. This chain connects TRBV10-3 to TRBJ1-2, with 8 bases lining up with TRBD1. CDR1 is ENHRY, CDR2 SYGVKD, per germline. Trimming took 6 bases from V and 0 from J; bases not matched to a gene: 3. The CDR3 length is 14 residues. The CDR3: CAIRKGQANYGYTF. In DNA form, the CDR3 reads TGTGCCATCAGAAAGGGACAGGCTAACTATGGCTACACCTTC.

This clonotype was counted a single time. The chain links TRBV15 to TRBJ2-5; D remains ambiguous. V lost 3 bases and J lost 7, with 12 bases in between. Per germline, CDR1 LNHNV and CDR2 YYDKDF (reference sequence). The CDR3 is made up of 13 amino acids. CDR3 sequence: CATSSDLLGTQYF. In DNA, the CDR3 is TGTGCCACCAGCAGTGACCTCCTGGGGACCCAGTACTTC.